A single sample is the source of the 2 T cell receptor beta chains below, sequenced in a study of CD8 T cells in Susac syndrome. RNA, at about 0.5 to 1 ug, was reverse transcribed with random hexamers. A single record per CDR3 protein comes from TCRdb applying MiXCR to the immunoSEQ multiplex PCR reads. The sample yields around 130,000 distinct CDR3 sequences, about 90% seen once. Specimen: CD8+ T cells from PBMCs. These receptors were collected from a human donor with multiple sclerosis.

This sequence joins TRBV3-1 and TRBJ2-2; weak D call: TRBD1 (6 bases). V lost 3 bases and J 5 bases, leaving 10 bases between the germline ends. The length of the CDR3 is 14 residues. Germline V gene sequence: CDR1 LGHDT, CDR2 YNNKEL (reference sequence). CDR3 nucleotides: TGTGCCAGCAGCCAGGGGGCGATGACCGGGGAGCTGTTTTTT. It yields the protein CASSQGAMTGELFF.

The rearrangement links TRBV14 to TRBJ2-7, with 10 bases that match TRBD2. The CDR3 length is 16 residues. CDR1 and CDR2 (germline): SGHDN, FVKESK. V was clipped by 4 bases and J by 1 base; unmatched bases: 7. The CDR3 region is CASSPLAGMLSYEQYF. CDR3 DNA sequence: TGTGCCAGCAGCCCACTAGCGGGGATGTTGTCCTACGAGCAGTACTTC.